The rows below give T cell receptor beta chains drawn from one sample of a study of blood T cell repertoires in COVID-19. TCRdb's copy holds only in-frame clones and misses some; the assay was immunoSEQ multiplex PCR. Of around 140,000 clones detected, approximately 90% appear once; the ten largest clones hold approximately 4.3%. Material for sequencing was peripheral blood. Receptors were obtained from a man between 60 and 75 years old with COVID-19, enrolled during active disease. Both conserved end residues are part of each CDR3. D genes are given only for firm matches. Rows may omit the clone size; those that give it use once, few, many or a size class.

clone size	V gene	J gene	D gene	CDR3 protein
NA	TRBV5-8	TRBJ1-1	NA	CASSLGRRGTEAFF
NA	TRBV6-1	TRBJ1-2	NA	CASSDRIFNGYTF
NA	TRBV5-8	TRBJ1-3	NA	CASSLTQSTGNTIYF
NA	TRBV7-6	TRBJ1-2	TRBD1	CASSYLQGMGYGYTF
once	TRBV29-1	TRBJ1-1	TRBD1	CSVEEPGQGFEAFF
NA	TRBV3-1/TRBV3-2	TRBJ1-3	NA	CASSPITGSGNTIYF
NA	TRBV7-3	TRBJ2-1	TRBD1	CASSQDRATRNEQFF
NA	TRBV6-5	TRBJ1-1	TRBD1	CAVQGQGGTEAFF
NA	TRBV6-5	TRBJ2-1	NA	CASTQQGNEQFF
NA	TRBV7-8	TRBJ2-1	TRBD1	CASSLGTGGSEQFF
NA	TRBV6-5	TRBJ1-4	NA	CASSSTPPKTNEKLFF
once	TRBV18	TRBJ2-4	NA	CASSASGVAKNIQYF
NA	TRBV7-2	TRBJ1-5	NA	CASSLRLNQPQHF
NA	TRBV2	TRBJ1-6	TRBD1	CASRTGTGGYNSPLHF
NA	TRBV19	TRBJ2-5	TRBD1	CASSITGQGLGETQYF
NA	TRBV28	TRBJ2-3	TRBD2	CASRKGLAGGPVGTDTQYF